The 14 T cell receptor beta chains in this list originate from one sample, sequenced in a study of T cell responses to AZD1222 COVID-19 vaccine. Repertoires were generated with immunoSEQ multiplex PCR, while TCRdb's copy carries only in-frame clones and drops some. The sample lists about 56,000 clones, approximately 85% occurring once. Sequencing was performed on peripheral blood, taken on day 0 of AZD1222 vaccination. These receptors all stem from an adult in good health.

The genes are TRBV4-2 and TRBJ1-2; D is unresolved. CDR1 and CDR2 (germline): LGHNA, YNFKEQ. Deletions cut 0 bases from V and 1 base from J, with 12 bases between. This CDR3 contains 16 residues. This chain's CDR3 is CASSQDRASVNYGYTF. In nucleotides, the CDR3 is TGTGCCAGCAGCCAAGATCGGGCGTCGGTTAACTATGGCTACACCTTC.

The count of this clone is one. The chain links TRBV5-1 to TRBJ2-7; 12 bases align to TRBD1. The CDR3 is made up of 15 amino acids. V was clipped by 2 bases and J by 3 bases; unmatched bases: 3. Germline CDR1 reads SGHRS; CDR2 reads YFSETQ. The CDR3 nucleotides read TGCGCCAGCAGCTTCGGGACAGGGGGCGTCTACGAGCAGTACTTC. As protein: CASSFGTGGVYEQYF.

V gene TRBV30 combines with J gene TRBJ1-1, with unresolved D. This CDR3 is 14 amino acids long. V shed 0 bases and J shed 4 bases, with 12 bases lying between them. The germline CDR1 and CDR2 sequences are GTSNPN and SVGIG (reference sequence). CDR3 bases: TGTGCCTGGAGTGTAGACATTTATCGCACTGAAGCTTTCTTT. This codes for CAWSVDIYRTEAFF. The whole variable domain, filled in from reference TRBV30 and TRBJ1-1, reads SQTIHQWPATLVQPVGSPLSLECTVEGTSNPNLYWYRQAAGRGLQLLFYSVGIGQISSEVPQNLSASRPQDRQFILSSKKLLLSDSGFYLCAWSVDIYRTEAFFGQGTRLTVV.

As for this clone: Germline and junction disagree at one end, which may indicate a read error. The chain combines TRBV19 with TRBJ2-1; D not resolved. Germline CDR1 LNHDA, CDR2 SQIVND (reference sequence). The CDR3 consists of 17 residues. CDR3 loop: CASSLEALSLGYNEQFF. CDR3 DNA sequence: TGTGCCAGTAGTTTAGAAGCCCTCTCGTTGGGCTACAATGAGCAGTTCTTC.

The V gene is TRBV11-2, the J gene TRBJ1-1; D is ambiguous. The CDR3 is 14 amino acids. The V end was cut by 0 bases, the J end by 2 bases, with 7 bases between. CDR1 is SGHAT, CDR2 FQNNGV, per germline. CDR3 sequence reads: CASSLETSNTEAFF. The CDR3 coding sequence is TGTGCCAGCAGCTTAGAGACAAGTAACACTGAAGCTTTCTTT.

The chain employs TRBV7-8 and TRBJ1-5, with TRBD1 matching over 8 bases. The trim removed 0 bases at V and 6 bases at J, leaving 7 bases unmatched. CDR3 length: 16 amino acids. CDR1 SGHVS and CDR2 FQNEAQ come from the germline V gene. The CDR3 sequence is CASSLASRDRRQPQHF. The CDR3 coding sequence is TGTGCCAGCAGCTTAGCGTCAAGGGACAGGCGTCAGCCCCAGCATTTT.

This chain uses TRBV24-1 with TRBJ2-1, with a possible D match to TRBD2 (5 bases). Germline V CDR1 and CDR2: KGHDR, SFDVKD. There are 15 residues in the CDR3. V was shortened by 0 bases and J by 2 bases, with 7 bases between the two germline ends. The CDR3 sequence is CATSDLKGAYNEQFF. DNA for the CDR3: TGTGCCACCAGTGATTTGAAGGGAGCCTACAATGAGCAGTTCTTC.

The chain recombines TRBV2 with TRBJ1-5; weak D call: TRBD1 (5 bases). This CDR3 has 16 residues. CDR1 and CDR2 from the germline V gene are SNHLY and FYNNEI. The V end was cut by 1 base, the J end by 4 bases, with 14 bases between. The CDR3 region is CASSEVGGRMNQPQHF. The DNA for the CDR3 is TGTGCCAGCAGTGAAGTCGGGGGTCGCATGAATCAGCCCCAGCATTTT.

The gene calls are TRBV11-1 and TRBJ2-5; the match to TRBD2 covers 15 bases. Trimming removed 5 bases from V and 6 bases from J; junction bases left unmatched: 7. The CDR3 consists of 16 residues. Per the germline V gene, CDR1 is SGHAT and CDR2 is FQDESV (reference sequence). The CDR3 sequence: CASSPGLAGGRKTQYF. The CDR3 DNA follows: TGTGCCAGCAGCCCGGGACTAGCGGGGGGCCGAAAGACCCAGTACTTC.

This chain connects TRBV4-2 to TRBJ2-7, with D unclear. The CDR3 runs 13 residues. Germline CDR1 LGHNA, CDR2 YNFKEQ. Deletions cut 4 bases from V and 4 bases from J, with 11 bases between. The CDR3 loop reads CASSRTMGYEQYF. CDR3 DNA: TGTGCCAGCAGCCGTACAATGGGTTACGAGCAGTACTTC.

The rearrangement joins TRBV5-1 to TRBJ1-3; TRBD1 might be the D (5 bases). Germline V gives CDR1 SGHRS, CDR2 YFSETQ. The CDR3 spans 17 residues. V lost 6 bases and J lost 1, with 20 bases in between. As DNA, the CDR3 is TGCGCCAGCACGGACCCGATAAGGGGCTTGTCTGGAAACACCATATATTTT. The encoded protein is CASTDPIRGLSGNTIYF.

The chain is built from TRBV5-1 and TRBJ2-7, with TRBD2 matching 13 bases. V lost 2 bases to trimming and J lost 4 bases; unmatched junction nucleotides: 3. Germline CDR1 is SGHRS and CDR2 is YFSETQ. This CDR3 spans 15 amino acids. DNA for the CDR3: TGCGCCAGCAGCTTCGGACTAGCGGGGGCTTACGAGCAGTACTTC. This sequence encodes CASSFGLAGAYEQYF.

CDR3 coding DNA: TGTGCCAGCACCAGAGGAAGGGAGAACTATGGCTACACCTTC. The encoded protein is CASTRGRENYGYTF. This rearrangement joins TRBV2 to TRBJ1-2, with D uncertain. Germline lookup yields CDR1 SNHLY and CDR2 FYNNEI. V dropped 7 bases and J dropped 2 bases, with 14 bases sitting between them. This CDR3 comprises 14 residues.

CDR3 residues: CSDLGASQTQYF. The CDR3 DNA follows: TGCAGCGACCTGGGGGCGAGCCAGACCCAGTACTTC. The chain carries TRBV29-1 and TRBJ2-5, with D perhaps TRBD1 (6 bases). The germline V gene encodes CDR1 SQVTM and CDR2 ANQGSEA. The CDR3 is 12 amino acids. V lost 7 bases and J lost 6, with 15 bases in between.